This TCR beta chain stems from a study of cytomegalovirus exposure and HLA in healthy donors. Germline V gene data show CDR1 as SGHAT and CDR2 as FQNNGV. Unmatched junction bases numbered 5, after V lost 5 bases and J lost 7 bases. CDR3 size: 13 residues. Researchers ran the PCR with 60 Vbeta and 13 Jbeta primers. Assay used: immunoSEQ multiplex PCR; TCRdb lists only in-frame clones, some missing. Among around 100,000 clones listed, roughly 85% were seen once. Study results and caveats: Later work found that TCR association rates differed between HLA loci; DRB1 had the most and HLA-C the fewest. Later on, an analysis found that several of the most significant clusters appeared to be linked to common viral pathogens, which included parvovirus B19. The investigators catalogued 150 to 200 TCR beta chains as cytomegalovirus-associated. The analysis excluded some indistinguishable V segments, including TRBV6-2 and TRBV6-3.

As concerns this clone: The antigen remains unidentified.

This receptor was taken from a man aged 60 to 75 in good health and CMV-seropositive. This chain links TRBV11-2 with TRBJ2-1, with 7 positions matching TRBD1. Sequencing was performed on PBMCs. The CDR3 protein is CASSRQGENEQFF. The CDR3 region has the DNA TGTGCCAGCAGCCGACAGGGTGAGAATGAGCAGTTCTTC.